A single sample is the source of the 22 T cell receptor beta chains below, sequenced in a study of T cells in localized non-small cell lung cancer. Measured with immunoSEQ multiplex PCR; TCRdb has only the in-frame clones, and not every one. The sample includes 30,000 to 35,000 clones, 92% of them seen just once. The specimen was peripheral blood, collected before any cancer treatment. These receptors came from a female donor of 60 years or more with stage I lung adenocarcinoma.

V and J are TRBV30 and TRBJ1-1, with 11 bases matching TRBD1. Germline loops: CDR1 GTSNPN, CDR2 SVGIG (reference sequence). After removal of 3 bases from V and 6 bases from J, the junction contained 3 bases not matched to a gene. This CDR3 is built from 13 residues. CDR3 nucleotides: TGTGCCTGGAGGGGACAGGGGGTGGCTGAAGCTTTCTTT. The encoded protein is CAWRGQGVAEAFF.

The rearrangement links TRBV19 to TRBJ2-7; the D gene is possibly TRBD1 (6 bases). The CDR3 has 14 residues. Germline CDR1 LNHDA, CDR2 SQIVND (reference sequence). Trimming took 4 bases from V and 2 from J, leaving 12 bases between them. The CDR3 region has the DNA TGTGCCAGTAGTACAGGGGTAGGGCCCTACGAGCAGTACTTC. Translating gives CASSTGVGPYEQYF.

The table lists this clone with a count of one. The chain combines TRBV5-1 with TRBJ1-1; perhaps TRBD1 as D (6 bases). Per the germline V gene, CDR1 is SGHRS and CDR2 is YFSETQ. The CDR3 contains 17 residues. The V and J ends lost 7 bases and 0 bases respectively, with 22 bases between them. DNA of the CDR3: TGCGCCAGCGCTTTGTCGACAGGACGGGGGGTGAACACTGAAGCTTTCTTT. Translating gives CASALSTGRGVNTEAFF.

In its sample, this clone was seen a few times. The chain employs TRBV7-9 and TRBJ2-1, with D hard to call. Deletions cut 4 bases from V and 3 bases from J, with 13 bases between. Germline V gives CDR1 SEHNR, CDR2 FQNEAQ (reference sequence). The CDR3 extends over 15 amino acids. The CDR3 sequence: CASSSQSADYNEQFF. The CDR3 bases are TGTGCCAGCAGCTCGCAGAGTGCGGACTACAATGAGCAGTTCTTC.

This chain joins TRBV7-2 and TRBJ2-3; TRBD2 matches at 7 bases. The length of the CDR3 is 15 residues. CDR1 and CDR2 from the germline V gene are SGHTA and FQGNSA. V was clipped by 8 bases and J by 6 bases; unmatched bases: 14. CDR3 DNA: TGTGCCAGCGGTCTTGGGGGGGGAGCGAGGGATACGCAGTATTTT. This sequence encodes CASGLGGGARDTQYF. The complete variable domain, with remaining parts taken from reference TRBV7-2 and TRBJ2-3, reads GAGVSQSPSNKVTEKGKDVELRCDPISGHTALYWYRQSLGQGLEFLIYFQGNSAPDKSGLPSDRFSAERTGGSVSTLTIQRTQQEDSAVYLCASGLGGGARDTQYFGPGTRLTVL.

The chain is built from TRBV6-5 and TRBJ1-1, with TRBD1 matching 8 bases. Germline V gives CDR1 MNHEY, CDR2 SVGAGI. The CDR3 sequence is 15 residues long. Trimming took 6 bases from V and 1 from J; bases not matched to a gene: 7. As DNA, the CDR3 is TGTGCCAGCAGCTACGGAGGACAGGGGAACACTGAAGCTTTCTTT. Encoded protein: CASSYGGQGNTEAFF.

This clone was counted between two and nine times. This chain joins TRBV30 and TRBJ1-5; D uncertain. This CDR3 has 14 amino acids. V lost 0 bases to trimming and J lost 4 bases, with 10 bases between them. The germline CDR1 and CDR2 sequences are GTSNPN and SVGIG (reference sequence). This CDR3 is CAWSVQLGNQPQHF. The CDR3, as DNA: TGTGCCTGGAGTGTACAATTGGGGAATCAGCCCCAGCATTTT.

The chain joins TRBV11-3 to TRBJ2-7; D not certain. CDR1 and CDR2 from the germline V gene are SGHNT and YENEEA. The CDR3 runs to 13 residues. Trimming pared 3 bases from V and 6 bases from J, leaving 12 bases between. This CDR3 is CASSFMVDGEQYF. DNA of the CDR3: TGTGCCAGCAGCTTTATGGTAGATGGCGAGCAGTACTTC.

The chain employs TRBV9 and TRBJ2-2; 13 bases map to TRBD2. Unmatched junction bases numbered 2, after V lost 1 base and J lost 2 bases. Germline CDR1 reads SGDLS; CDR2 reads YYNGEE. The CDR3 length is 17 residues. CDR3 protein: CASSVTSGGANTGELFF. CDR3 bases: TGTGCCAGCAGCGTAACTAGCGGGGGGGCCAACACCGGGGAGCTGTTTTTT.

The gene calls are TRBV5-6 and TRBJ1-2, with D unclear. V gave up 4 bases and J gave up 8 bases, with 9 bases separating them. Germline V gives CDR1 SGHDT, CDR2 YYEEEE. This CDR3 is built from 11 residues. The CDR3 nucleotides are TGTGCCAGCAGCCTCAGAGGGGGCTACACCTTC. Translating it yields CASSLRGGYTF.

The genes are TRBV30 and TRBJ1-2, with D uncertain. There are 11 residues in the CDR3. The ends were cut back, 0 bases at V and 6 bases at J, with 5 bases in the middle. The germline gives CDR1 GTSNPN, CDR2 SVGIG (reference sequence). The CDR3 DNA reads as TGTGCCTGGAGTGTACTGGATGGCTACACCTTC. Translated, it gives CAWSVLDGYTF.

This sequence joins TRBV15 and TRBJ1-5, with D unclear. Germline CDR1 LNHNV, CDR2 YYDKDF (reference sequence). CDR3 length: 17 residues. Trimming cost V 3 bases and J 0 bases, with 15 bases left between them. The CDR3 loop reads CATSSSRGSNSNQPQHF. CDR3 nucleotides: TGTGCCACCAGCAGTAGCCGGGGTTCCAATAGCAATCAGCCCCAGCATTTT.

V is TRBV4-3 and J is TRBJ1-2; unclear D gene. CDR1 and CDR2 (germline): LGHNA, YSLEER. This CDR3 has 13 residues. The V and J ends lost 4 bases and 8 bases respectively, with 14 bases between them. CDR3 sequence (DNA): TGCGCCAGCAGCCTAAAACGGGGAACGGGCTACACCTTC. It specifies CASSLKRGTGYTF.

This chain joins TRBV28 and TRBJ2-5, with 10 bases lining up with TRBD2. Germline loops: CDR1 MDHEN, CDR2 SYDVKM. The CDR3 spans 13 residues. V was clipped by 10 bases and J by 4 bases; unmatched bases: 6. CDR3 nucleotide sequence: TGTGCCATCTCAAGCGGGGGGGGAGAGACCCAGTACTTC. Protein sequence: CAISSGGGETQYF.

By proportion, this clone is medium-sized. This chain links TRBV19 with TRBJ1-1; D is ambiguous. Trimming left V 3 bases short and J 1 base short, with 9 bases between. CDR1 and CDR2 (germline): LNHDA, SQIVND (reference sequence). The CDR3 length is 14 residues. The CDR3 region is CASSIVLSNTEAFF. The CDR3 DNA follows: TGTGCCAGTAGTATCGTGCTATCGAACACTGAAGCTTTCTTT.

This chain joins TRBV7-2 and TRBJ2-7; a weak D match, TRBD2 (5 bases). V lost 5 bases to trimming and J lost 5 bases, with 16 bases between them. The CDR3 covers 14 residues. Germline V CDR1 and CDR2: SGHTA, FQGNSA. This CDR3 reads CASSTAGLYHEQYF. As DNA, the CDR3 is TGTGCCAGCAGCACCGCCGGACTTTACCACGAGCAGTACTTC.

The V and J genes are TRBV5-6 and TRBJ2-3, with 8 bases fitting TRBD2. There are 16 residues in the CDR3. CDR1 and CDR2 from the germline V gene are SGHDT and YYEEEE. V trimming: 4 bases; J trimming: 1 base; junction bases outside the gene matches: 8. CDR3: CASSTLQAGGTDTQYF. CDR3 coding DNA: TGTGCCAGCAGCACTCTCCAAGCGGGGGGCACAGATACGCAGTATTTT.

This chain uses TRBV2 with TRBJ1-5; the D gene is possibly TRBD1 (6 bases). CDR1 and CDR2 from the germline V gene are SNHLY and FYNNEI. V was trimmed by 7 bases and J by 7 bases, leaving 20 bases between them. The CDR3 covers 15 residues. This CDR3 is CASKVGRGGEQPQHF. The CDR3 DNA follows: TGTGCCAGCAAAGTGGGCAGGGGCGGAGAACAGCCCCAGCATTTT.

CDR3 sequence reads: CASSKGTATDYGYTF. CDR3 sequence (DNA): TGTGCCAGTAGTAAAGGGACCGCGACGGACTATGGCTACACCTTC. This rearrangement joins TRBV19 to TRBJ1-2; TRBD1 might be the D (5 bases). This CDR3 comprises 15 residues. Germline V CDR1 and CDR2: LNHDA, SQIVND (reference sequence). V was shortened by 4 bases and J by 3 bases, with 15 bases between the two germline ends.

The CDR3 reads CASSLGQVLGYEQYF. CDR3 bases: TGTGCCAGCAGCCTAGGACAGGTTTTGGGCTACGAGCAGTACTTC. The chain combines TRBV2 with TRBJ2-7, with 7 bases lining up with TRBD1. Per the germline V gene, CDR1 is SNHLY and CDR2 is FYNNEI. V was pared by 6 bases and J by 3 bases, with 11 bases of the junction left unmatched. This CDR3 has 15 residues.

The rearrangement joins TRBV5-4 to TRBJ2-7, with 9 bases that match TRBD2. In germline, CDR1 is SGHNT, CDR2 YYREEE (reference sequence). This CDR3 has 14 residues. The V and J ends lost 4 bases and 5 bases, in that order; junction bases with no gene match: 7. CDR3 coding DNA: TGTGCCAGCAGCAGGAGCGGGGGGAGCGACGAGCAGTACTTC. Translated, it gives CASSRSGGSDEQYF. The whole variable domain, filled in from reference TRBV5-4 and TRBJ2-7, reads ETGVTQSPTHLIKTRGQQVTLRCSSQSGHNTVSWYQQALGQGPQFIFQYYREEENGRGNFPPRFSGLQFPNYSSELNVNALELDDSALYLCASSRSGGSDEQYFGPGTRLTVT.

The V and J genes are TRBV6-5 and TRBJ1-1; no definite D call. Germline-derived CDR1 and CDR2 are MNHEY and SVGAGI. V lost 0 bases and J lost 1, with 9 bases in between. This CDR3 is 15 amino acids long. The DNA for the CDR3 is TGTGCCAGCAGTTACTCAGGCCGGCCGAACACTGAAGCTTTCTTT. Protein sequence: CASSYSGRPNTEAFF.